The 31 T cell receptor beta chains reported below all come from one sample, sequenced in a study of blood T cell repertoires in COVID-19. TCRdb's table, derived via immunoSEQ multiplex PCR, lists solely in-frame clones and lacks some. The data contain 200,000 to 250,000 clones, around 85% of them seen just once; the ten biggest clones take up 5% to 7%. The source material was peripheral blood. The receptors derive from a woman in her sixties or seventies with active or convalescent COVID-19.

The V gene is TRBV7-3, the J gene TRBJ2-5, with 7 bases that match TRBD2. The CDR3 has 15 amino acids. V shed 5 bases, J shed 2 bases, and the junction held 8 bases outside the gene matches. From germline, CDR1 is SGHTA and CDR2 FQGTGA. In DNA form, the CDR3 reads TGTGCCAGCAGCGAATCGGCGGGAGAGCAAGAGACCCAGTACTTC. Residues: CASSESAGEQETQYF.

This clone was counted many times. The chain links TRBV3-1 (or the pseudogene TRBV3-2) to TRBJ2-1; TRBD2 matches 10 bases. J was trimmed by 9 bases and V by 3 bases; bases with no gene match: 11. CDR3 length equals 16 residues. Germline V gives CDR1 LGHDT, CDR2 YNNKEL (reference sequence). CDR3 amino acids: CASSQSLAGAGFEQFF. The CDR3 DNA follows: TGTGCCAGCAGCCAGTCCCTAGCGGGAGCTGGCTTTGAGCAGTTCTTC.

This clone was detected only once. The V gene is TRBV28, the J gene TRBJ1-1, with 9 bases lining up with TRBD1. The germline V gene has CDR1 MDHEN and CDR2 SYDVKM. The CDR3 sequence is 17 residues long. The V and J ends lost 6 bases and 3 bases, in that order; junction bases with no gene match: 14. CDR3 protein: CASSSPGQGLRYTEAFF. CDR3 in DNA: TGTGCCAGCAGCTCACCGGGACAGGGACTCCGGTACACTGAAGCTTTCTTT.

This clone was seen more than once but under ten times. In DNA, the CDR3 is TGTGCCAGCGGGAGGGCCACTGAAGCTTTCTTT. It encodes CASGRATEAFF. V is TRBV7-9 and J is TRBJ1-1; D call uncertain. CDR3 length: 11 amino acids. Deletions cut 8 bases from V and 4 bases from J, with 8 bases between. In germline, CDR1 is SEHNR, CDR2 FQNEAQ (reference sequence).

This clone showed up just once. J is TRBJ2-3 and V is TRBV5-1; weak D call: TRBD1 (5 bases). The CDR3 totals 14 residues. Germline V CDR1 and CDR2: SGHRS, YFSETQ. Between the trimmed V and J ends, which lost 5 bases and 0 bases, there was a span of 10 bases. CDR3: CASRGRASTDTQYF. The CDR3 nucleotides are TGCGCCAGCAGAGGCAGGGCCAGCACAGATACGCAGTATTTT.

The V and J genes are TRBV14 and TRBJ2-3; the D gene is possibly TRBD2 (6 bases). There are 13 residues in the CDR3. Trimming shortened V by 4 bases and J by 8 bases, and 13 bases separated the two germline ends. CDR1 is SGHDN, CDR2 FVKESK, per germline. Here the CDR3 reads CASSPRLGGTQYF. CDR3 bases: TGTGCCAGCAGCCCTAGACTGGGGGGTACGCAGTATTTT. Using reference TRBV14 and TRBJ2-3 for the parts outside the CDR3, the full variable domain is EAGVTQFPSHSVIEKGQTVTLRCDPISGHDNLYWYRRVMGKEIKFLLHFVKESKQDESGMPNNRFLAERTGGTYSTLKVQPAELEDSGVYFCASSPRLGGTQYFGPGTRLTVL.

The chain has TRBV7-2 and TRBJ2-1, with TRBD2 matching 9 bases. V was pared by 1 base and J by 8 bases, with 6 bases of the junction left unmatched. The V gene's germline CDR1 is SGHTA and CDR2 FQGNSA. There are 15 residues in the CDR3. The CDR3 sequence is CASSLVGGGAYEQFF. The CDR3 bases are TGTGCCAGCAGCTTAGTTGGCGGGGGGGCCTATGAGCAGTTCTTC. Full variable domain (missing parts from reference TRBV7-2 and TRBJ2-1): GAGVSQSPSNKVTEKGKDVELRCDPISGHTALYWYRQSLGQGLEFLIYFQGNSAPDKSGLPSDRFSAERTGGSVSTLTIQRTQQEDSAVYLCASSLVGGGAYEQFFGPGTRLTVL.

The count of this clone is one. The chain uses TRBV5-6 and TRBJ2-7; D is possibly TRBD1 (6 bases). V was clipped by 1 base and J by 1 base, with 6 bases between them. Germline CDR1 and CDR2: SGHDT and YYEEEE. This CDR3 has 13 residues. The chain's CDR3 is CASSLTGSYEQYF. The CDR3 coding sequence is TGTGCCAGCAGCTTGACAGGGTCCTACGAGCAGTACTTC.

CDR3 in DNA: TGTGCCAGCAGCCCCCCCGGCGGTCCGAAACTGTTTTTT. Its translation: CASSPPGGPKLFF. This rearrangement joins TRBV3-1 (or the pseudogene TRBV3-2) to TRBJ1-4; D gene ambiguous. CDR3 length: 13 amino acids. Germline values: CDR1 LGHDT, CDR2 YNNKEL (reference sequence). Trimming pared 4 bases from V and 11 bases from J, leaving 14 bases between.

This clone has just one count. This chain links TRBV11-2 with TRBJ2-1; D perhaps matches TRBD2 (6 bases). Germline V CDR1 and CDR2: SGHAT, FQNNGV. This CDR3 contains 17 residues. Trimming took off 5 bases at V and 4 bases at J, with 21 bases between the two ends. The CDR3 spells CASSQWAGPPRYNEQFF. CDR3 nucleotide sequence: TGTGCCAGCAGCCAGTGGGCGGGACCCCCCCGATACAATGAGCAGTTCTTC.

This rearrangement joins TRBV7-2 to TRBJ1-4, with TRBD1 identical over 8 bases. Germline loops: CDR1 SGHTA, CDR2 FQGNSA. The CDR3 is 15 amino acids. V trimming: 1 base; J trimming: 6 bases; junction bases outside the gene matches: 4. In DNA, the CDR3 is TGTGCCAGCAGCTTAGGTCCAGGGGGCTATGAAAAACTGTTTTTT. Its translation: CASSLGPGGYEKLFF. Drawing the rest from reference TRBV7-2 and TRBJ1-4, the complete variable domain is GAGVSQSPSNKVTEKGKDVELRCDPISGHTALYWYRQSLGQGLEFLIYFQGNSAPDKSGLPSDRFSAERTGGSVSTLTIQRTQQEDSAVYLCASSLGPGGYEKLFFGSGTQLSVL.

The CDR3 DNA is TGTGCCAGCAGTCGACGGACAGCCGACACTGAAGCTTTCTTT. Protein: CASSRRTADTEAFF. This rearrangement joins TRBV2 to TRBJ1-1; D is perhaps TRBD1 (6 bases). The CDR3 runs to 14 residues. In germline, CDR1 is SNHLY, CDR2 FYNNEI. Trimming cost V 5 bases and J 3 bases, with 13 bases left between them.

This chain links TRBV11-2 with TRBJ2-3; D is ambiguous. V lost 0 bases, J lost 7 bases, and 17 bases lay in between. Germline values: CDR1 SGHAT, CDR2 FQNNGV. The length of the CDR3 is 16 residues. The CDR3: CASSLDRNRVLNTQYF. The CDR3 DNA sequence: TGTGCCAGCAGCTTAGATCGCAACCGCGTGTTAAATACGCAGTATTTT.

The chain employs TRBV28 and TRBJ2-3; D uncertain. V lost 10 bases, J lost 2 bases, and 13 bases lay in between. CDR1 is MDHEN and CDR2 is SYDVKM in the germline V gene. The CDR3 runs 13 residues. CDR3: CATHSDTTDTQYF. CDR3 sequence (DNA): TGTGCCACCCATTCAGACACCACAGATACGCAGTATTTT.

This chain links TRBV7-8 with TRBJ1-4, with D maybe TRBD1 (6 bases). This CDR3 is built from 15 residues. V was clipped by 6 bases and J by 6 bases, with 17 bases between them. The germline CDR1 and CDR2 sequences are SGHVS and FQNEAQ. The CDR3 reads CASSRSGAGDEKLFF. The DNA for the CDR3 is TGTGCCAGCAGTAGAAGCGGGGCAGGGGATGAAAAACTGTTTTTT.

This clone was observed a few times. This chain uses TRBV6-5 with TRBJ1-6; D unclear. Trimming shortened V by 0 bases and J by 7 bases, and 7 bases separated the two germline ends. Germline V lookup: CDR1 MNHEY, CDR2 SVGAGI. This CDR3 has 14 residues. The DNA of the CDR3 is TGTGCCAGCAGTTACTCGCCCCGGAATTCACCCCTCCACTTT. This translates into CASSYSPRNSPLHF.

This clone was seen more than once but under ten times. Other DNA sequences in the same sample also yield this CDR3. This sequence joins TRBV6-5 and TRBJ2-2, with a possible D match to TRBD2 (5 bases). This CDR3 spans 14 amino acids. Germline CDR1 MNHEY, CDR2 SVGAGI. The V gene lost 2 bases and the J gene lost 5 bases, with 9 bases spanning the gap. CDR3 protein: CASSYDSGTGELFF. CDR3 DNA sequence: TGTGCCAGCAGTTACGATTCGGGAACCGGGGAGCTGTTTTTT.

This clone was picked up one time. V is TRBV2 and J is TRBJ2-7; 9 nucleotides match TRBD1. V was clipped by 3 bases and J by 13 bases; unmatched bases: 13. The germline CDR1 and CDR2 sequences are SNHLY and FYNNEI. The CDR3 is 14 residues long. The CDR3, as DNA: TGTGCCAGCAGTGAGGACAGGGGCGCGTTAGGTCAATACGTC. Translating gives CASSEDRGALGQYV.

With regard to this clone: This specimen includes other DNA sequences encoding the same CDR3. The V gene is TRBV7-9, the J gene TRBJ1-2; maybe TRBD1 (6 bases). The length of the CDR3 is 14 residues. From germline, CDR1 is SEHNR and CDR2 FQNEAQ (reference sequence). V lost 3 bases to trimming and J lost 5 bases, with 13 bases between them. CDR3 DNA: TGTGCCAGCAGCTTGGGGGCGACTGCATATGGCTACACCTTC. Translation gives CASSLGATAYGYTF.

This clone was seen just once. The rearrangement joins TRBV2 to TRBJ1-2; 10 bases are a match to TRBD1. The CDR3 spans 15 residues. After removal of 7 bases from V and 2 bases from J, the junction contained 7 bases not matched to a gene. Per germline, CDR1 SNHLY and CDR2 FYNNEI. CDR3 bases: TGTGCCAGCATGGTCTGGGACAGGGGAAACTATGGCTACACCTTC. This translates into CASMVWDRGNYGYTF. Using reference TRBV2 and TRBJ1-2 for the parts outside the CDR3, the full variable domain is EPEVTQTPSHQVTQMGQEVILRCVPISNHLYFYWYRQILGQKVEFLVSFYNNEISEKSEIFDDQFSVERPDGSNFTLKIRSTKLEDSAMYFCASMVWDRGNYGYTFGSGTRLTVV.

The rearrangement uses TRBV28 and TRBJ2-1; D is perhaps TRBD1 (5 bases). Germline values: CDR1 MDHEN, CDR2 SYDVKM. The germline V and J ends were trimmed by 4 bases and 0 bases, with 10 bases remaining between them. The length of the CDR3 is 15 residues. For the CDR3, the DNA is TGTGCCAGCAGTTATTTCCAGGGCTCCTACAATGAGCAGTTCTTC. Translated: CASSYFQGSYNEQFF. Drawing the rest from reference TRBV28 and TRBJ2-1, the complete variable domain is DVKVTQSSRYLVKRTGEKVFLECVQDMDHENMFWYRQDPGLGLRLIYFSYDVKMKEKGDIPEGYSVSREKKERFSLILESASTNQTSMYLCASSYFQGSYNEQFFGPGTRLTVL.

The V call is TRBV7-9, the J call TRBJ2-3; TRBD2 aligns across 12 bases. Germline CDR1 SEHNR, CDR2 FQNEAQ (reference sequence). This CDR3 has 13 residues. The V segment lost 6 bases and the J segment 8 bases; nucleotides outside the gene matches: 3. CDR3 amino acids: CASSLAGGRTQYF. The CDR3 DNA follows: TGTGCCAGCAGTCTAGCGGGAGGGCGTACGCAGTATTTT.

The CDR3 region is CASRGQGSGANVLTF. CDR3 bases: TGTGCCAGCAGGGGGCAGGGCTCTGGGGCCAACGTCCTGACTTTC. J is TRBJ2-6 and V is TRBV27; D might be TRBD1 (5 bases). Germline CDR1 reads MNHEY; CDR2 reads SMNVEV (reference sequence). V lost 6 bases to trimming and J lost 0 bases, with 9 bases between them. The CDR3 is made up of 15 amino acids.

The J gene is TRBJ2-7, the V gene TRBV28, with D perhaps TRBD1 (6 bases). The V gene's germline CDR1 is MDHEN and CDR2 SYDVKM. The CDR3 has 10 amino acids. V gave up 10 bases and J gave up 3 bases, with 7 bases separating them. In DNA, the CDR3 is TGTGCCACAGGGGACTACGAGCAGTACGTC. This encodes CATGDYEQYV.

CDR3 nucleotides: TGTGCCAGCCTAGAGACAGGGGGCGCATCGGACGAGCAGTACGTC. Its protein product is CASLETGGASDEQYV. V gene TRBV6-4 combines with J gene TRBJ2-7; 10 bases are a match to TRBD1. Germline CDR1 is MRHNA and CDR2 is SNTAGT. The CDR3 has 15 amino acids. The J segment lost 5 bases and the V segment lost 8 bases, leaving 12 bases of the junction unmatched.

In nucleotides, the CDR3 is TGTGCCAGCAGGTTGGCCGGACAGGCTTATGGCTACACCTTC. It is translated as CASRLAGQAYGYTF. V gene TRBV28 combines with J gene TRBJ1-2, with 7 nucleotides matching TRBD1. The CDR3 sequence is 14 residues long. Germline CDR1 and CDR2: MDHEN and SYDVKM. V was clipped by 6 bases and J by 5 bases; unmatched bases: 9.

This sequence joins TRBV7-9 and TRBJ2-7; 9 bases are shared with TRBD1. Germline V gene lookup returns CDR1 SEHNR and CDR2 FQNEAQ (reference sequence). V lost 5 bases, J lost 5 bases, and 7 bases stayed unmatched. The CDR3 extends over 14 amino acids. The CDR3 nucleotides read TGTGCCAGCAGCCCCACGGACAGGGGTAACGAGCAGTACGTC. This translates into CASSPTDRGNEQYV.

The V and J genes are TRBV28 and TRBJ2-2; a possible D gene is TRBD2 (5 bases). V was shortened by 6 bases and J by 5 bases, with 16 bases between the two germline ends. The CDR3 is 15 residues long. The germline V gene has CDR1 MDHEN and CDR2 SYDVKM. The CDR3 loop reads CASRRTGRRTGELFF. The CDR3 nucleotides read TGTGCCAGCAGGAGGACTGGACGCAGGACCGGGGAGCTGTTTTTT.

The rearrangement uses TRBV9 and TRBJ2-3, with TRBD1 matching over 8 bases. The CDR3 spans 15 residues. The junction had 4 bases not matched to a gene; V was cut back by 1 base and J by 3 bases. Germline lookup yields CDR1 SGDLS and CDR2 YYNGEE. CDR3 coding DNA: TGTGCCAGCAGCGTAACAGGGGGGAAAACAGATACGCAGTATTTT. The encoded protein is CASSVTGGKTDTQYF. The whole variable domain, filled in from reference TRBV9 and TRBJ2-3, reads DSGVTQTPKHLITATGQRVTLRCSPRSGDLSVYWYQQSLDQGLQFLIQYYNGEERAKGNILERFSAQQFPDLHSELNLSSLELGDSALYFCASSVTGGKTDTQYFGPGTRLTVL.

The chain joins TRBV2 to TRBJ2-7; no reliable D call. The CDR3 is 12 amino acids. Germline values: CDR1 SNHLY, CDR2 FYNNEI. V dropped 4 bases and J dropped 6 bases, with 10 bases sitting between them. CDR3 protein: CASSGQAFEQYF. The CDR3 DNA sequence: TGTGCCAGCAGTGGCCAGGCATTCGAGCAGTACTTC.

The CDR3 region is CASSLVQVGEQYF. CDR3 in DNA: TGTGCCAGCAGCTTAGTTCAGGTCGGTGAGCAGTACTTC. The chain employs TRBV7-9 and TRBJ2-7; D ambiguous. The germline V gene has CDR1 SEHNR and CDR2 FQNEAQ (reference sequence). The CDR3 length is 13 residues. The ends were cut back, 1 base at V and 7 bases at J, with 11 bases in the middle.